The next 20 T cell receptor beta chains were all read from a single sample in a study of cytomegalovirus exposure and HLA in healthy donors. 60 Vbeta and 13 Jbeta primers were used in PCR. Using immunoSEQ multiplex PCR, the repertoire was profiled, and TCRdb retains in-frame clones only, with some absent. The data hold roughly 130,000 clones, with 65% to 90% observed a single time. Sequences were obtained from PBMCs. These receptors all come from a woman under 30 in good health and CMV-seropositive.

J is TRBJ2-1 and V is TRBV6-1; 10 bases are shared with TRBD2. The CDR3 consists of 15 residues. Looked up from germline, CDR1 is MNHNS and CDR2 is SASEGT. Trimming removed 4 bases from V and 4 bases from J; junction bases left unmatched: 4. DNA for the CDR3: TGTGCCAGCAGTGTATTTAGCGGGGGGTACAATGAGCAGTTCTTC. This sequence encodes CASSVFSGGYNEQFF.

The chain recombines TRBV7-2 with TRBJ1-4, with 9 nucleotides matching TRBD1. From germline, CDR1 is SGHTA and CDR2 FQGNSA. The ends lost 5 bases at V and 7 bases at J; junction bases unmatched: 11. The CDR3 is made up of 16 amino acids. The CDR3: CASSPGQGSVGEKLFF. Written as DNA, the CDR3 is TGTGCCAGCAGCCCCGGACAGGGGAGCGTCGGTGAAAAACTGTTTTTT.

The rearrangement joins TRBV27 to TRBJ2-1; no definite D call. Germline V gene sequence: CDR1 MNHEY, CDR2 SMNVEV (reference sequence). The CDR3 runs to 16 residues. Trimming removed 3 bases at V and 2 bases at J, with 14 bases between. CDR3 bases: TGTGCCAGCAGTTTCGCCGACGGAGTTACCTACAATGAGCAGTTCTTC. It is translated as CASSFADGVTYNEQFF.

As regards this clone: Germline and junction disagree at one end, which may indicate a read error. The rearrangement uses TRBV7-7 and TRBJ1-5; 7 bases are shared with TRBD1. CDR3 length equals 13 residues. Per the germline V gene, CDR1 is SSHAT and CDR2 is FNYEAQ (reference sequence). CDR3 protein: CASSRDRYQPQHF. Written as DNA, the CDR3 is TGTGCTAGCAGCCGGGACAGATATCAGCCCCAGCATTTT.

This clone turned up a few times. This chain uses TRBV10-3 with TRBJ2-7; perhaps TRBD1 as D (5 bases). Germline values: CDR1 ENHRY, CDR2 SYGVKD. The V end lost 7 bases, the J end lost 0 bases, and 7 bases lay between the germline ends. This CDR3 has 12 residues. CDR3 sequence (DNA): TGTGCCATCATGACAGCCTCCTACGAGCAGTACTTC. This translates into CAIMTASYEQYF.

This clone occurred a few times. V gene TRBV19 combines with J gene TRBJ1-5, with a weak D call TRBD1 (6 bases). Trimming removed 7 bases at V and 7 bases at J, with 17 bases between. This CDR3 is 14 amino acids long. Germline assignment: CDR1 LNHDA and CDR2 SQIVND (reference sequence). CDR3 residues: CASTTRDGTQPQHF. The CDR3 DNA reads TGTGCCAGTACCACGAGGGACGGGACACAGCCCCAGCATTTT.

The chain uses TRBV6-6 and TRBJ1-6; D is unresolved. Germline loops: CDR1 MNHNY, CDR2 SVGAGI (reference sequence). This CDR3 has 12 residues. V lost 2 bases and J lost 10, with 6 bases in between. CDR3 region: CASSYVASPLHF. Here the CDR3 DNA reads TGTGCCAGCAGTTACGTGGCCTCACCCCTCCACTTT.

The chain combines TRBV4-2 with TRBJ1-1; TRBD1 agrees at 7 bases. The CDR3 totals 16 residues. Germline assignment: CDR1 LGHNA and CDR2 YNFKEQ. V was clipped by 0 bases and J by 3 bases; unmatched bases: 7. This CDR3 reads CASSQEEGAIDTEAFF. In nucleotides, the CDR3 is TGTGCCAGCAGCCAAGAAGAGGGGGCAATTGACACTGAAGCTTTCTTT.

V is TRBV11-2 and J is TRBJ1-4, with 8 bases matching TRBD1. V dropped 8 bases and J dropped 7; count of bases not matched to a gene: 9. There are 14 residues in the CDR3. Germline V lookup: CDR1 SGHAT, CDR2 FQNNGV. The chain's CDR3 is CASGTGTGGEKLFF. Written as DNA, the CDR3 is TGTGCCAGCGGGACCGGGACAGGAGGTGAAAAACTGTTTTTT.

V is TRBV4-1 and J is TRBJ2-7; TRBD1 agrees at 8 bases. The CDR3 runs 15 residues. Germline CDR1 and CDR2: MGHRA and YSYEKL. J gave up 5 bases and V 1 base, and 7 bases lay outside the gene matches. The CDR3 region is CASSQVTGGRDEQYF. CDR3 DNA: TGCGCCAGCAGCCAAGTTACAGGGGGTAGGGACGAGCAGTACTTC.

The V gene is TRBV7-9, the J gene TRBJ2-1; 7 bases agree with TRBD1. V was pared by 5 bases and J by 5 bases, with 12 bases of the junction left unmatched. CDR1 and CDR2 from the germline V gene are SEHNR and FQNEAQ (reference sequence). The CDR3 consists of 16 residues. The CDR3 reads CASSSNRGQYDNEQFF. The CDR3 DNA sequence: TGTGCCAGCAGCAGTAACAGGGGACAGTATGACAATGAGCAGTTCTTC.

The chain recombines TRBV6-1 with TRBJ1-6; D ambiguous. The V end was cut by 11 bases, the J end by 7 bases, with 21 bases between. The CDR3 spans 15 residues. Germline V gene lookup returns CDR1 MNHNS and CDR2 SASEGT. The CDR3 bases are TGTGCCGGCACGGGGTCCCCTTTGGGGAATTCACCCCTCCACTTT. Translating it yields CAGTGSPLGNSPLHF.

J is TRBJ2-1 and V is TRBV10-1; the D gene is possibly TRBD2 (6 bases). The CDR3 is made up of 12 amino acids. The germline gives CDR1 WNHNN, CDR2 SYGVQD (reference sequence). V shed 8 bases and J shed 9 bases, with 14 bases lying between them. The CDR3 region is CASGDGGGEQFF. The CDR3 DNA reads TGCGCCAGCGGCGACGGGGGTGGTGAGCAGTTCTTC.

This clone has only a few counts. This chain connects TRBV4-2 to TRBJ2-1; 10 bases are a match to TRBD2. This CDR3 region has 16 residues. Looked up from germline, CDR1 is LGHNA and CDR2 is YNFKEQ. J was trimmed by 4 bases and V by 2 bases; bases with no gene match: 5. The CDR3 spells CASSQLSGGAYNEQFF. As DNA, the CDR3 is TGTGCCAGCAGCCAACTCAGCGGGGGGGCTTACAATGAGCAGTTCTTC.

This clone was counted once. The CDR3 nucleotides read TGCGCCAGCAGCTCGGGACAGGGGGCGATCGATGAGCAGTACTTC. Protein: CASSSGQGAIDEQYF. This rearrangement joins TRBV5-1 to TRBJ2-7, with 12 bases that match TRBD1. J was trimmed by 7 bases and V by 3 bases; bases with no gene match: 8. Germline V lookup: CDR1 SGHRS, CDR2 YFSETQ. This CDR3 comprises 15 residues.

V and J are TRBV9 and TRBJ2-1; 7 nucleotides align to TRBD1. Germline lookup yields CDR1 SGDLS and CDR2 YYNGEE. V lost 2 bases, J lost 7 bases, and 9 bases stayed unmatched. The length of the CDR3 is 15 residues. CDR3 protein: CASSVLIGGGNEQFF. The CDR3 DNA is TGTGCCAGCAGCGTGCTGATAGGGGGCGGGAATGAGCAGTTCTTC.

This clone was recorded once. The rearrangement joins TRBV6-1 to TRBJ2-3; possibly TRBD2 for D (6 bases). The CDR3 loop spans 15 amino acids. Per the germline V gene, CDR1 is MNHNS and CDR2 is SASEGT. V was clipped by 3 bases and J by 3 bases, with 13 bases between them. CDR3 sequence (DNA): TGTGCCAGCAGTGATTCTCTTGCGGGGACAGATACGCAGTATTTT. Translation: CASSDSLAGTDTQYF.

This clone was seen a handful of times. This CDR3 is also generated by other DNA sequences in the sample. The genes are TRBV5-6 and TRBJ1-1; D gene unclear. The CDR3 runs to 13 residues. The V gene's germline CDR1 is SGHDT and CDR2 YYEEEE. The V and J ends lost 0 bases and 1 base respectively, with 4 bases between them. The CDR3: CASSLDRNTEAFF. As DNA, the CDR3 is TGTGCCAGCAGCTTGGACAGGAACACTGAAGCTTTCTTT.

The chain uses TRBV10-3 and TRBJ2-7; a possible D gene is TRBD1 (5 bases). CDR1 is ENHRY and CDR2 is SYGVKD in the germline V gene. V gave up 4 bases and J gave up 4 bases, with 11 bases separating them. The CDR3 contains 13 residues. The CDR3: CAISGGMKYEQYF. The CDR3, as DNA: TGTGCCATCAGTGGGGGCATGAAGTACGAGCAGTACTTC.

V gene TRBV19 combines with J gene TRBJ1-2; no reliable D call. This CDR3 is built from 15 residues. Per the germline V gene, CDR1 is LNHDA and CDR2 is SQIVND (reference sequence). Between the trimmed V and J ends, which lost 7 bases and 2 bases, there was a span of 17 bases. The CDR3 spells CASITSAVANYGYTF. The CDR3 bases are TGTGCCAGTATCACGTCGGCGGTTGCGAACTATGGCTACACCTTC.